This TCR beta chain was captured in a study of regulatory T cells in long-lasting Graves disease. This clonotype was detected only a few times. Its antigen is currently unknown. V was shortened by 5 bases and J by 1 base, with 12 bases between the two germline ends. The CDR3 sequence is 14 residues long. Germline CDR1 SGDLS, CDR2 YYNGEE. This sample's time point: persistent/refractory GD, antithyroid drugs over 5 years with positive TRAb. RNA isolated from PBMCs was used to make the TCR library. One endocrinology department in Xi'an, China, was where patients came from. Study results and caveats: Persistent Graves' patients showed less TCR diversity than newly diagnosed ones. Whereas new patients shared roughly 910 public clonotypes, persistent patients shared more, at a few thousand. Gene preferences differed: TRBV28, TRBJ1-2, TRBJ2-5 in persistent cases.

The authors built TCR beta libraries using iRepertoire HTBI primers and Arm-PCR of CDR3 regions. Each CDR3 protein gets one entry after TCRdb re-called the multiplex PCR reads with MiXCR. The sample shows hundreds of thousands of distinct CDR3 sequences, 20% to 25% of them seen only once. This clonotype was sampled from a female donor with Graves disease. The input for sequencing was peripheral blood mononuclear cells (PBMCs), taken when the disease was refractory, from a patient treated with antithyroid drugs. This chain connects TRBV9 to TRBJ1-1; D is possibly TRBD1 (5 bases). Here the CDR3 reads CASSRGHWNTEAFF. The CDR3 DNA follows: TGTGCCAGCAGTAGAGGACATTGGAACACTGAAGCTTTCTTT.